Following are 21 T cell receptor beta chains from one sample sequenced in a study of blood T cell repertoires in COVID-19. The protocol was immunoSEQ multiplex PCR, while the TCRdb copy is restricted to in-frame clones and leaves out a portion. The repertoire has 65,000 to 70,000 clones, roughly 81% of them found once; the top ten carry 9% to 9.5%. The specimen sequenced was peripheral blood. Every receptor here comes from a human donor in a cohort sampled during active COVID-19.

V is TRBV4-1 and J is TRBJ1-5; 7 bases match TRBD1. The CDR3 contains 17 residues. Germline V gene sequence: CDR1 MGHRA, CDR2 YSYEKL. V was clipped by 0 bases and J by 3 bases; unmatched bases: 8. The DNA of the CDR3 is TGCGCCAGCAGCCAAGACCCGACAGGGTATATCAATCAGCCCCAGCATTTT. It is translated as CASSQDPTGYINQPQHF.

As DNA, the CDR3 is TGCGCCAGCAGCCGTGCCTCCGGGGTCCTCAGGGGCGGGGAGCTGTTTTTT. It encodes CASSRASGVLRGGELFF. This rearrangement joins TRBV4-1 to TRBJ2-2, with D maybe TRBD1 (6 bases). The germline V gene has CDR1 MGHRA and CDR2 YSYEKL. There are 17 residues in the CDR3. Trimming shortened V by 4 bases and J by 7 bases, and 22 bases separated the two germline ends.

The CDR3 spells CASSVAGPPLNTEAFF. The CDR3, as DNA: TGTGCCAGCAGCGTAGCTGGGCCCCCTTTAAACACTGAAGCTTTCTTT. The chain combines TRBV9 with TRBJ1-1; no definite D call. V was cut by 0 bases and J by 2 bases, with 14 bases left in between. The CDR3 is 16 residues long. Germline values: CDR1 SGDLS, CDR2 YYNGEE.

The chain couples TRBV19 to TRBJ1-2; 7 bases are a match to TRBD1. The germline gives CDR1 LNHDA, CDR2 SQIVND (reference sequence). V trimming: 6 bases; J trimming: 4 bases; junction bases outside the gene matches: 5. This CDR3 is built from 13 residues. CDR3 sequence: CASRPGQLYGYTF. The CDR3 DNA sequence: TGTGCCAGTAGGCCGGGACAGCTCTATGGCTACACCTTC. The full variable domain, in which reference TRBV19 and TRBJ1-2 provide the parts outside the CDR3, is DGGITQSPKYLFRKEGQNVTLSCEQNLNHDAMYWYRQDPGQGLRLIYYSQIVNDFQKGDIAEGYSVSREKKESFPLTVTSAQKNPTAFYLCASRPGQLYGYTFGSGTRLTVV.

To note about this clone: Other DNA sequences in the sample encode the same CDR3. The chain has TRBV7-2 and TRBJ2-5, with TRBD2 matching over 15 bases. Germline V gene data show CDR1 as SGHTA and CDR2 as FQGNSA. CDR3 length: 15 residues. The J segment lost 5 bases and the V segment lost 5 bases, leaving 3 bases of the junction unmatched. CDR3 amino acids: CASSLGLAGGETQYF. The DNA for the CDR3 is TGTGCCAGCAGCCTGGGACTAGCGGGAGGCGAGACCCAGTACTTC. Full variable domain (remainder filled in from reference TRBV7-2 and TRBJ2-5): GAGVSQSPSNKVTEKGKDVELRCDPISGHTALYWYRQSLGQGLEFLIYFQGNSAPDKSGLPSDRFSAERTGGSVSTLTIQRTQQEDSAVYLCASSLGLAGGETQYFGPGTRLLVL.

The rearrangement joins TRBV7-6 to TRBJ2-2; TRBD1 matches at 8 bases. Trimming removed 10 bases from V and 6 bases from J; junction bases left unmatched: 10. The CDR3 runs 14 residues. Looked up from germline, CDR1 is SGHVS and CDR2 is FNYEAQ. CDR3 residues: CAIRGQGYAGELFF. The CDR3 nucleotides read TGTGCCATACGAGGACAGGGTTACGCCGGGGAGCTGTTTTTT.

The CDR3, as DNA: TGTGCCAGCAGCCCGCGGACAGGGAACGAGCAGTACTTC. Protein: CASSPRTGNEQYF. The genes are TRBV7-9 and TRBJ2-7; 8 bases align to TRBD1. Germline lookup yields CDR1 SEHNR and CDR2 FQNEAQ (reference sequence). V was clipped by 5 bases and J by 5 bases; unmatched bases: 5. The length of the CDR3 is 13 residues.

Only one count was recorded for this clone. The chain has TRBV21-1 and TRBJ1-1; the table gives TRBD1 as D, unverified against the DNA. TRBV21-1 is an annotated pseudogene. This CDR3 has 15 amino acids. The CDR3 nucleotides are TGTGCCAGCAGCAAATGGGGACAGGGGGAAACTGAAGCTTTCTTT. Translating gives CASSKWGQGETEAFF.

This sequence joins TRBV7-2 and TRBJ2-3, with D tentatively TRBD2 (5 bases). Germline V CDR1 and CDR2: SGHTA, FQGNSA. V lost 3 bases and J 6 bases, leaving 16 bases between the germline ends. The CDR3 runs to 15 residues. CDR3 amino acids: CASSFDTTSGDTQYF. The DNA of the CDR3 is TGTGCCAGCAGCTTCGACACGACCTCGGGGGATACGCAGTATTTT.

This chain connects TRBV28 to TRBJ1-1; possible D gene TRBD1, 6 bases. CDR3 length equals 13 residues. The germline V gene has CDR1 MDHEN and CDR2 SYDVKM. Trimming stripped 6 bases from V and 4 bases from J, with 12 bases between. For the CDR3, the DNA is TGTGCCAGCAGATTACAGGGCCGCACTGAAGCTTTCTTT. Translating it yields CASRLQGRTEAFF.

This clone was detected once. This chain connects TRBV19 to TRBJ2-7; 8 bases are a match to TRBD1. This CDR3 contains 14 residues. CDR1 is LNHDA, CDR2 SQIVND, per germline (reference sequence). Germline trimming cut 5 bases from V and 1 base from J; bases unmatched to any gene: 4. Written as DNA, the CDR3 is TGTGCCAGTAGTTTTGGACAGGGTTCCTACGAGCAGTACTTC. This translates into CASSFGQGSYEQYF.

The V gene is TRBV18, the J gene TRBJ2-5; D not resolved. Germline-derived CDR1 and CDR2 are KGHSH and LQKENI. V lost 2 bases to trimming and J lost 5 bases, with 9 bases between them. This CDR3 spans 13 amino acids. The CDR3 region has the DNA TGTGCCAGCTCACCAATAGTGGAGGAGACCCAGTACTTC. It is translated as CASSPIVEETQYF.

The gene calls are TRBV11-2 and TRBJ1-3; perhaps TRBD1 as D (6 bases). Trimming removed 5 bases from V and 4 bases from J, with 9 bases in between. Germline values: CDR1 SGHAT, CDR2 FQNNGV. This CDR3 contains 13 residues. The CDR3 DNA sequence: TGTGCCAGCAGCCAAGACAGGGGAAACACCATATATTTT. Encoded protein: CASSQDRGNTIYF.

This sequence joins TRBV6-2 or TRBV6-3 and TRBJ2-7, with 12 bases aligning to TRBD2. CDR1 and CDR2 from the germline V gene are MNHEY and SVGEGT. This CDR3 has 15 amino acids. Losses at the gene ends were 2 bases for V and 3 bases for J; bases not matched to a gene: 2. Here the CDR3 reads CASSYRLAGDYEQYF. The DNA of the CDR3 is TGTGCCAGCAGTTACAGACTAGCGGGAGACTACGAGCAGTACTTC.

The chain joins TRBV7-8 to TRBJ1-6; TRBD1 aligns across 7 bases. This CDR3 spans 14 amino acids. Trimming took 5 bases from V and 8 from J; bases not matched to a gene: 6. Germline V CDR1 and CDR2: SGHVS, FQNEAQ. The CDR3 nucleotides are TGTGCCAGCAGCGAAGGGACAGCCCATTCACCCCTCCACTTT. Residues: CASSEGTAHSPLHF.

This chain connects TRBV30 to TRBJ2-7; possible D gene TRBD2, 7 bases. With 1 base removed from V and 3 bases from J, the gap between germline ends came to 13 bases. This CDR3 contains 14 residues. Per the germline V gene, CDR1 is GTSNPN and CDR2 is SVGIG (reference sequence). The CDR3 bases are TGTGCCTGGAGTGCGGGGAGGGGGTACTACGAGCAGTACTTC. Amino acid sequence: CAWSAGRGYYEQYF.

The chain employs TRBV27 and TRBJ2-1; 12 nucleotides align to TRBD2. V dropped 4 bases and J dropped 8; count of bases not matched to a gene: 9. Germline lookup yields CDR1 MNHEY and CDR2 SMNVEV (reference sequence). The CDR3 runs 16 residues. The CDR3: CASSSLLAGGPHEQFF. The DNA for the CDR3 is TGTGCCAGCAGTTCCCTTCTAGCGGGAGGGCCCCATGAGCAGTTCTTC.

The gene calls are TRBV10-3 and TRBJ1-1; D not certain. Trimming took 4 bases from V and 6 from J, leaving 12 bases between them. CDR1 ENHRY and CDR2 SYGVKD come from the germline V gene. The CDR3 length is 13 residues. CDR3 residues: CAISVSGYAEAFF. The CDR3 nucleotides are TGTGCCATCAGTGTCTCCGGGTACGCTGAAGCTTTCTTT.

The CDR3 here is CASSEGTEAFF. The CDR3 DNA reads TGTGCCAGCAGCGAGGGCACTGAAGCTTTCTTT. The gene calls are TRBV2 and TRBJ1-1; no clear D. The CDR3 contains 11 residues. V was pared by 6 bases and J by 4 bases, with 6 bases between. Germline CDR1 SNHLY, CDR2 FYNNEI. Full variable domain (missing parts from reference TRBV2 and TRBJ1-1): EPEVTQTPSHQVTQMGQEVILRCVPISNHLYFYWYRQILGQKVEFLVSFYNNEISEKSEIFDDQFSVERPDGSNFTLKIRSTKLEDSAMYFCASSEGTEAFFGQGTRLTVV.

The chain employs TRBV27 and TRBJ2-1; 10 bases align to TRBD2. The CDR3 covers 15 residues. The V gene end was trimmed by 6 bases and the J gene end by 9 bases; junction bases not matched to a gene: 11. From germline, CDR1 is MNHEY and CDR2 SMNVEV (reference sequence). The DNA for the CDR3 is TGTGCCAGCAGGGCGGGACTAGCGTTGGATGTTGAGCAGTTCTTC. This codes for CASRAGLALDVEQFF.

For the CDR3, the DNA is TGTGCCAGCTCAGCCCTATTCAGGACAGACGAAAAACTGTTTTTT. Encoded protein: CASSALFRTDEKLFF. The J gene is TRBJ1-4, the V gene TRBV18; D might be TRBD1 (6 bases). The V gene lost 5 bases and the J gene lost 8 bases, with 18 bases spanning the gap. The CDR3 has 15 amino acids. Germline CDR1 KGHSH, CDR2 LQKENI.